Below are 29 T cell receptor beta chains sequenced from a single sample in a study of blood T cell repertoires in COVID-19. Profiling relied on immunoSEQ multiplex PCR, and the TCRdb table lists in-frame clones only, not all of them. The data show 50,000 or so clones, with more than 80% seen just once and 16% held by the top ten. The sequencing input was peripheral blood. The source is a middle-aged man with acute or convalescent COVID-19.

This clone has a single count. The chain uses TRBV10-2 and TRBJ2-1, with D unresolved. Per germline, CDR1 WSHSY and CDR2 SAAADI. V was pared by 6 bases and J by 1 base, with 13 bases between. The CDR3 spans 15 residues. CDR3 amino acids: CASSVDSPSYNEQFF. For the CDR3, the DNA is TGCGCCAGCAGCGTAGACTCCCCGTCCTACAATGAGCAGTTCTTC.

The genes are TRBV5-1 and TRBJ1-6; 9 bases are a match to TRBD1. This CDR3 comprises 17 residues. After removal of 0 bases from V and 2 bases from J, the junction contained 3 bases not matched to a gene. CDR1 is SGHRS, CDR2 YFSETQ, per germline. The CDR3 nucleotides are TGCGCCAGCAGCTTGGAAGGGACAGGGACCTATAATTCACCCCTCCACTTT. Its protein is CASSLEGTGTYNSPLHF.

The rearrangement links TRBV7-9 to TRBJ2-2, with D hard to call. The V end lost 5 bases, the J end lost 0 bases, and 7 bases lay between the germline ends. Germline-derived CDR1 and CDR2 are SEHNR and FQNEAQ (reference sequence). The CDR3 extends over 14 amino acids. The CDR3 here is CASSRVTNTGELFF. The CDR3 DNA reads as TGTGCCAGCAGCCGGGTAACGAACACCGGGGAGCTGTTTTTT.

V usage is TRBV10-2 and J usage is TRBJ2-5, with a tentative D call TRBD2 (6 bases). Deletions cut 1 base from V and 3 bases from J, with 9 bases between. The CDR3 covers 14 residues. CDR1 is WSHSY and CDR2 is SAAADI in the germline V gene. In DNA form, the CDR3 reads TGCGCCAGCAGTGAGTTATGGACTAAAGAGACCCAGTACTTC. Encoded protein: CASSELWTKETQYF.

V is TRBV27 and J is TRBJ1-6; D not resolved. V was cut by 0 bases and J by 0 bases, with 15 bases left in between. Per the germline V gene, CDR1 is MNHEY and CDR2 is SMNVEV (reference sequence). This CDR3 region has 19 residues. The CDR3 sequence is CASSLSHSLSHSYNSPLHF. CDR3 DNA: TGTGCCAGCAGTTTATCCCACAGCCTTTCCCACTCCTATAATTCACCCCTCCACTTT.

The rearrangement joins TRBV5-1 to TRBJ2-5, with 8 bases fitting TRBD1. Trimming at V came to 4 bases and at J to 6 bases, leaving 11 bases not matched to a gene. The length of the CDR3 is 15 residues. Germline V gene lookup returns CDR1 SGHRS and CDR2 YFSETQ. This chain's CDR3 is CASSDGRTGTQTQYF. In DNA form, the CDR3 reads TGCGCCAGCAGCGATGGCAGGACAGGGACGCAGACCCAGTACTTC.

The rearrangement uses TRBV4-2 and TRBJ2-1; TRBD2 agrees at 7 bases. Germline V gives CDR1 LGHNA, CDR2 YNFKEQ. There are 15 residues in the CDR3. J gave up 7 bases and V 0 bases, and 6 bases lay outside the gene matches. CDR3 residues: CASSQDFGEGNEQFF. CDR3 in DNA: TGTGCCAGCAGCCAAGACTTCGGGGAGGGGAATGAGCAGTTCTTC.

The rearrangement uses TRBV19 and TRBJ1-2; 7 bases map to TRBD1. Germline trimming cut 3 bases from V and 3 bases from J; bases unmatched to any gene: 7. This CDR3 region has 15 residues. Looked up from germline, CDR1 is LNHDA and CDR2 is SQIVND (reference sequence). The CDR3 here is CASSILLGGHYGYTF. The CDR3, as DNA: TGTGCCAGTAGTATCCTGTTAGGGGGCCACTATGGCTACACCTTC.

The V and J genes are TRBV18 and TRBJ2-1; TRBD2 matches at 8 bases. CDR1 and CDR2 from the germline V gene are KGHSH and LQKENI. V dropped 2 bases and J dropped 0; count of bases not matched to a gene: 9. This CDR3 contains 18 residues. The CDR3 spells CASSPRRLAQSSYNEQFF. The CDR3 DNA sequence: TGTGCCAGCTCACCAAGAAGACTAGCGCAAAGCTCCTACAATGAGCAGTTCTTC.

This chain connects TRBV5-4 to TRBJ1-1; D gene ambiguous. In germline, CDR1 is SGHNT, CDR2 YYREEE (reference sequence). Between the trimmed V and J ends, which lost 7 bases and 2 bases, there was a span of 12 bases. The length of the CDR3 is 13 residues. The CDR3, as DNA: TGTGCCAGCTGGCGGGGATTCAACACTGAAGCTTTCTTT. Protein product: CASWRGFNTEAFF.

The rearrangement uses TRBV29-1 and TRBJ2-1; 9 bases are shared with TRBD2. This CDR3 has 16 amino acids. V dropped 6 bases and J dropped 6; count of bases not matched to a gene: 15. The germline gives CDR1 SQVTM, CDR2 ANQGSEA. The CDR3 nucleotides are TGCAGCGTCCCCGGTGTAGCGGGAGAGGAAGGCAATGAGCAGTTCTTC. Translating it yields CSVPGVAGEEGNEQFF.

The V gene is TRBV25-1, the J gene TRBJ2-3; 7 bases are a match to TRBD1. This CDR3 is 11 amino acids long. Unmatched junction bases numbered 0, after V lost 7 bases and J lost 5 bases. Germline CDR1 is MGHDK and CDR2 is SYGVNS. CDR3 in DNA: TGTGCCAGCACAGGGGGAGATACGCAGTATTTT. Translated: CASTGGDTQYF.

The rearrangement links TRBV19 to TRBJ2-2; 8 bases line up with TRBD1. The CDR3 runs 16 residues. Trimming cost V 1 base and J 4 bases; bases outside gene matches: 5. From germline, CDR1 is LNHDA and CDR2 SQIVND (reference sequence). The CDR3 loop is CASSIARTGSTGELFF. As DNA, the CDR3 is TGTGCCAGTAGTATAGCAAGGACAGGGTCCACCGGGGAGCTGTTTTTT.

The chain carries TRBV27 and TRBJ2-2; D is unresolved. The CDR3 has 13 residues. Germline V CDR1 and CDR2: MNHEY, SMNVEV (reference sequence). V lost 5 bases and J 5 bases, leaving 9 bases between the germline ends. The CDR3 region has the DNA TGTGCCAGCAGTCCCGAGAGTACCGGGGAGCTGTTTTTT. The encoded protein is CASSPESTGELFF.

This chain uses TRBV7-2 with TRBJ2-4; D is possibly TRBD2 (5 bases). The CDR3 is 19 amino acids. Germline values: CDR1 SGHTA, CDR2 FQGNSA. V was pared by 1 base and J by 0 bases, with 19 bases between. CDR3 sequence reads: CASSLVGRVGVLAKNIQYF. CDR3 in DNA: TGTGCCAGCAGCTTAGTTGGACGGGTCGGGGTCCTAGCCAAAAACATTCAGTACTTC.

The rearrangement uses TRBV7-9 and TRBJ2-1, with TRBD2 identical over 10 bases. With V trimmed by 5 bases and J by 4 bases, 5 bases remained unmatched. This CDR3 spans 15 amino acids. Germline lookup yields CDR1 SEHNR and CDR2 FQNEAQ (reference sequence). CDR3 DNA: TGTGCCAGCAGCCTGGGACTAGCGAATTACAATGAGCAGTTCTTC. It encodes CASSLGLANYNEQFF.

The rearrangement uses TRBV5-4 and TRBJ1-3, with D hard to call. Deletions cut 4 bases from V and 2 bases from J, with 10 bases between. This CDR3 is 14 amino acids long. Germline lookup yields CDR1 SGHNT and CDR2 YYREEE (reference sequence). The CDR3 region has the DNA TGTGCCAGCAGCACTGGAAGCGCTGGAAACACCATATATTTT. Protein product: CASSTGSAGNTIYF.

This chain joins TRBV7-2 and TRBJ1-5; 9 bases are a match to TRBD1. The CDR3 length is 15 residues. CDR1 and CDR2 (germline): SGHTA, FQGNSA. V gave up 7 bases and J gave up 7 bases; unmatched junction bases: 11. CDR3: CASTQTTGGMQPQHF. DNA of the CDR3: TGTGCCAGCACCCAGACGACAGGGGGAATGCAGCCCCAGCATTTT.

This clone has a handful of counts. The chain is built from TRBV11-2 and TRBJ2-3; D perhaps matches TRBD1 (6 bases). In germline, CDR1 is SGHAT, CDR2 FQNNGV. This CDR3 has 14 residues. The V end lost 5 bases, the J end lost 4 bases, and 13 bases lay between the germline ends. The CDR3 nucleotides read TGTGCCAGCAGCCCGAGGGGGTCGTCAGATACGCAGTATTTT. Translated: CASSPRGSSDTQYF.

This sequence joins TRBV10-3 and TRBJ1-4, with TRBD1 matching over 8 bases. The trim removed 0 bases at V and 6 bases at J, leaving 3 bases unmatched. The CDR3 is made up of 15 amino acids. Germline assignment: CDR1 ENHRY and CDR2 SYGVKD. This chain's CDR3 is CAISESAGGDEKLFF. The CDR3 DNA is TGTGCCATCAGTGAGTCGGCAGGGGGCGATGAAAAACTGTTTTTT.

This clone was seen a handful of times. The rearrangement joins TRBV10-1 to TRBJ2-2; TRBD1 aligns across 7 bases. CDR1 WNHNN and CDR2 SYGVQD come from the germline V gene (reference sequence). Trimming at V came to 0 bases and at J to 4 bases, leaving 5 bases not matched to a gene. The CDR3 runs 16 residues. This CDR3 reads CASSESRGQGTGELFF. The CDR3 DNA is TGCGCCAGCAGTGAGTCGAGGGGGCAGGGCACCGGGGAGCTGTTTTTT.

CDR3 in DNA: TGTGCCAGCAGACGCGGGACAGAGTCCTCCTACGAGCAGTACTTC. Its translation: CASRRGTESSYEQYF. This chain uses TRBV6-5 with TRBJ2-7, with D maybe TRBD1 (7 bases). Deletions cut 6 bases from V and 0 bases from J, with 15 bases between. The CDR3 length is 15 residues. The V gene's germline CDR1 is MNHEY and CDR2 SVGAGI.

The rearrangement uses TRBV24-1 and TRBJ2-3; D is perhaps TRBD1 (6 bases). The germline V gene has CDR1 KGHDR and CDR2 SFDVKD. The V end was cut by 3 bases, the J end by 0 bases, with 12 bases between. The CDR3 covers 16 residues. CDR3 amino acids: CATSDAGTSSTDTQYF. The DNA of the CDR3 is TGTGCCACCAGTGATGCCGGGACAAGTAGCACAGATACGCAGTATTTT.

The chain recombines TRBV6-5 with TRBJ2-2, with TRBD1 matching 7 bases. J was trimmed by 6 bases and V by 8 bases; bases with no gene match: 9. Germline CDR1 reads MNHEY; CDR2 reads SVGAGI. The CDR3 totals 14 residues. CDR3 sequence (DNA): TGTGCCAGCGAAAAGACCGGACAGGCCGGGGAGCTGTTTTTT. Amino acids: CASEKTGQAGELFF.

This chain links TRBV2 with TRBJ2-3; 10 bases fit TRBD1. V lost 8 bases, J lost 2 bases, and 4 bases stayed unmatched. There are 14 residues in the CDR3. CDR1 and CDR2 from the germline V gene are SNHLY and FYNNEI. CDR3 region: CASGGQGNTDTQYF. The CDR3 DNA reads TGTGCCAGCGGGGGACAGGGGAACACAGATACGCAGTATTTT.

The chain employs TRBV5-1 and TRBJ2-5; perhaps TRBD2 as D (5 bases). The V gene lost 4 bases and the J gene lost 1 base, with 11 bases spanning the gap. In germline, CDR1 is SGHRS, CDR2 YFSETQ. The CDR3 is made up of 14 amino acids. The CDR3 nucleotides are TGCGCCAGCAGCCCTGGTCGGGGCCAAGAGACCCAGTACTTC. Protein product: CASSPGRGQETQYF.

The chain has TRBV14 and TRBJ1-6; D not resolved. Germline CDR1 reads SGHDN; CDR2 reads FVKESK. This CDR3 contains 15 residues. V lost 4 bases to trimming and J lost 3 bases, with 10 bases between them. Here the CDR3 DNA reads TGTGCCAGCAGCCCTCCAGGCCTCTATAATTCACCCCTCCACTTT. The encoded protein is CASSPPGLYNSPLHF.

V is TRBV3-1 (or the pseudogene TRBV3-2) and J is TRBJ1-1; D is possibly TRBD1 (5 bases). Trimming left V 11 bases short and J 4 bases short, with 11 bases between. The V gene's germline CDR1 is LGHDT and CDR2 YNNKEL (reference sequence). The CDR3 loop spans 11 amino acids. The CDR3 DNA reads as TGTGCCGTCTTTAGGGGCACTGAAGCTTTCTTT. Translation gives CAVFRGTEAFF.

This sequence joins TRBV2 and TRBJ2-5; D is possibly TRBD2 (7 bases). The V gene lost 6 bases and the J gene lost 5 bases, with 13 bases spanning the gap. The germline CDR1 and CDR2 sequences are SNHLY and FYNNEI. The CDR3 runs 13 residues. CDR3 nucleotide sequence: TGTGCCAGCAGGGAGGGGGGGGTGGAGACCCAGTACTTC. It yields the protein CASREGGVETQYF.